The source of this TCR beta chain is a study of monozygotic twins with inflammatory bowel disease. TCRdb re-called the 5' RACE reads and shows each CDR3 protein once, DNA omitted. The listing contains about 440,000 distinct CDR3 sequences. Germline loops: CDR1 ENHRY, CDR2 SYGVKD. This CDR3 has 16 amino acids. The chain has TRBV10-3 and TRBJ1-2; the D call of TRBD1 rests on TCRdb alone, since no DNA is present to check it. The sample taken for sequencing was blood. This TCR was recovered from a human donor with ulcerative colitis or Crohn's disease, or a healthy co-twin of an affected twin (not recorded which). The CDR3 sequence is CAIRAEFDRGIDGYTF.